This section outlines one TCR beta chain sequence together with its context. The repertoire was sequenced with immunoSEQ multiplex PCR; TCRdb's copy has only in-frame clones and lacks some. The table records about 210,000 clones, approximately 88% of them present only once. Germline V gives CDR1 SGHTA, CDR2 FQGNSA. The CDR3 consists of 14 residues. V was pared by 1 base and J by 6 bases, with 10 bases between. This sample was taken from a study of blood T cell repertoires in COVID-19. Source material: PBMCs or T cells enriched from blood (not recorded which). The clonotype was recovered from a woman in her 40s with acute COVID-19. V and J are TRBV7-2 and TRBJ1-5; D ambiguous. The chain's CDR3 is CASSLGSIGQPQHF. CDR3 in DNA: TGTGCCAGCAGCTTAGGGAGTATCGGTCAGCCCCAGCATTTT.